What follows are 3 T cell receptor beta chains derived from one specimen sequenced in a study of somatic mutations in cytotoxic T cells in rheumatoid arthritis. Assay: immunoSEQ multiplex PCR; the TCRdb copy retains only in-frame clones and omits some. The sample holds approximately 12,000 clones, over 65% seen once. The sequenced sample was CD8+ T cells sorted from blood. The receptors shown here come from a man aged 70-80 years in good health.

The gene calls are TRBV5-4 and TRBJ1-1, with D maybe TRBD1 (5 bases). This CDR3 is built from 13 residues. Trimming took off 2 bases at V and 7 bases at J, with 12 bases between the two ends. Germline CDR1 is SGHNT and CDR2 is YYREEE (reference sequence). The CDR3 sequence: CASSFEGVNEAFF. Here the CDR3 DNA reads TGTGCCAGCAGCTTTGAAGGGGTAAATGAAGCTTTCTTT.

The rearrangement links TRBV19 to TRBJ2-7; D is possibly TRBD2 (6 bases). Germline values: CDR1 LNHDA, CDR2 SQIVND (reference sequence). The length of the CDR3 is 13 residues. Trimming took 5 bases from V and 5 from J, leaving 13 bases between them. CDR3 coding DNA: TGTGCCAGTAGTGTTGTCGCGGGGAACGAGCAGTACTTC. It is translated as CASSVVAGNEQYF.

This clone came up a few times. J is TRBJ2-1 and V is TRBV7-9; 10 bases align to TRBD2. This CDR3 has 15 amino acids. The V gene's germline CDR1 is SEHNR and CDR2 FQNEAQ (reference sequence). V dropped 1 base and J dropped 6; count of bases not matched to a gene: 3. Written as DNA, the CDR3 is TGTGCCAGCAGCTTAGACACTAGCGGGATCAATGAGCAGTTCTTC. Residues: CASSLDTSGINEQFF.